This T cell receptor beta chain was recorded in a study of early T cells in non-severe SARS-CoV-2 infection. In its sample, this clonotype is medium-sized. The library protocol tagged individual cDNA molecules with unique molecular identifiers. MiXCR, applied by TCRdb to the 5' RACE reads, yields one record per CDR3 protein. The sample has around 70,000 distinct CDR3 sequences; approximately 10% are singletons. The CDR3 length is 16 residues. Trimming shortened V by 0 bases and J by 1 base, and 13 bases separated the two germline ends. Germline loops: CDR1 DFQATT, CDR2 SNEGSKA (reference sequence). This sequence joins TRBV20-1 and TRBJ1-5; TRBD1 might be the D (5 bases). The receptor was isolated from an adult who was a healthcare worker with PCR-confirmed SARS-CoV-2 infection or an uninfected control (not recorded which). Sequencing was performed on whole blood. The CDR3 loop is CSARDRGVWSNQPQHF. CDR3 coding DNA: TGCAGTGCTAGAGATCGAGGGGTGTGGAGCAATCAGCCCCAGCATTTT.